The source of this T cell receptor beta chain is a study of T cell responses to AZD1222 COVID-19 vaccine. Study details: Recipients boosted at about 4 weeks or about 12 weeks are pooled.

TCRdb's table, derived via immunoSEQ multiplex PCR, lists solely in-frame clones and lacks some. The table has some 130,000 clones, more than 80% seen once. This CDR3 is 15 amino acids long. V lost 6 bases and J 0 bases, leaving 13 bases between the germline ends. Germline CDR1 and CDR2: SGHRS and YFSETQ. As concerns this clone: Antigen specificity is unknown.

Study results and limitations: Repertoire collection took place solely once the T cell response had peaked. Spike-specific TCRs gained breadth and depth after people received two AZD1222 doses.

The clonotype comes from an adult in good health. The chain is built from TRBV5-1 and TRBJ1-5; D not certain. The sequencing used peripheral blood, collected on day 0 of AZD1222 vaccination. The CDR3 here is CASKSQPDSNQPQHF. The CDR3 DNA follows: TGCGCCAGCAAGAGCCAACCAGATAGCAATCAGCCCCAGCATTTT.